The sequence of this TCR beta chain was determined in a study of OX40 agonist ivuxolimab in advanced cancers. Study-level background: Therapy given before enrollment (anti-PD-1, anti-PD-L1 or anti-CTLA-4) was allowed, and 40% had some. Study observations and caveats: There were also nonresponders showing low normalized T-cell clonal expansion.

In the case of this clone: Its antigen is not identified.

The CDR3 length is 13 residues. Germline CDR1 reads MNHEY; CDR2 reads SVGAGI. Trimming shortened V by 6 bases and J by 6 bases, and 11 bases separated the two germline ends. Individuals having autoimmune disease history or systemic immunosuppression were not enrolled. Profiled with immunoSEQ multiplex PCR; TCRdb holds only in-frame clones, not every one. The sample holds approximately 51,000 clones, 70% to 80% seen once. The starting material was CD4+ or CD8+ T cells sorted from blood, obtained in a trial of the OX40 agonist ivuxolimab. The TCR comes from an adult with an advanced solid tumor such as melanoma, head and neck, liver or kidney cancer. The chain has TRBV6-5 and TRBJ2-2; perhaps D is TRBD1 or TRBD2 (5 bases each). The DNA for the CDR3 is TGTGCCAGCAGACCCCGAGGGGCCGGGGAGCTGTTTTTT. Protein sequence: CASRPRGAGELFF.